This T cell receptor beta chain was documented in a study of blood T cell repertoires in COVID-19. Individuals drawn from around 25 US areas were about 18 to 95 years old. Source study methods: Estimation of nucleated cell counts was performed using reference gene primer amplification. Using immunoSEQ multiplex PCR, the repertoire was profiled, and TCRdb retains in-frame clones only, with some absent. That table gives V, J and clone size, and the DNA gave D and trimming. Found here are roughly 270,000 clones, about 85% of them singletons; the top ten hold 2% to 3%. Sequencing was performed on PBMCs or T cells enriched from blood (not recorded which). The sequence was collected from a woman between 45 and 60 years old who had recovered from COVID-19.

CDR3 loop: CASSSGDSSGREQFF. CDR3 nucleotides: TGCGCCAGCAGCTCGGGGGACTCCTCGGGGCGGGAGCAGTTCTTC. V is TRBV5-1 and J is TRBJ2-1; maybe TRBD2 (6 bases). Trimming took 3 bases from V and 10 from J, leaving 20 bases between them. The CDR3 has 15 residues. Germline-derived CDR1 and CDR2 are SGHRS and YFSETQ.